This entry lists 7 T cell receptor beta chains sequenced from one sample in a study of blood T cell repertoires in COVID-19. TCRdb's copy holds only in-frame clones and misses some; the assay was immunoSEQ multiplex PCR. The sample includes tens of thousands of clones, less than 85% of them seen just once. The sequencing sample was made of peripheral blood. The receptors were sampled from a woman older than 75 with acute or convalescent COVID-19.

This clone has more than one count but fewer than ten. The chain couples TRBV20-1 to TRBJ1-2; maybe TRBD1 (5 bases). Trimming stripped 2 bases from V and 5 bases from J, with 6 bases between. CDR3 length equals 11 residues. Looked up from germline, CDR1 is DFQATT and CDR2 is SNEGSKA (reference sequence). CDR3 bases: TGCAGTGCTAGATCAGGGTATGGCTACACCTTC. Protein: CSARSGYGYTF.

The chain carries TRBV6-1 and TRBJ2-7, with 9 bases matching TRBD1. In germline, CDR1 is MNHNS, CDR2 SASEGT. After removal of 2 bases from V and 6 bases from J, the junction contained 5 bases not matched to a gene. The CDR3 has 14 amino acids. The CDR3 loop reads CASSERGQGTEQYF. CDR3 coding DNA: TGTGCCAGCAGTGAAAGGGGACAGGGAACCGAGCAGTACTTC.

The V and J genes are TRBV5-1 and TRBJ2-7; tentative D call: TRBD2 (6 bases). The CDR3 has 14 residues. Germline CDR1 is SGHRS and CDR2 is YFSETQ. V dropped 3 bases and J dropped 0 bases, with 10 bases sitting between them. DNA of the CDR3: TGCGCCAGCAGCTCCGGGACTGCCTCCTACGAGCAGTACTTC. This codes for CASSSGTASYEQYF.

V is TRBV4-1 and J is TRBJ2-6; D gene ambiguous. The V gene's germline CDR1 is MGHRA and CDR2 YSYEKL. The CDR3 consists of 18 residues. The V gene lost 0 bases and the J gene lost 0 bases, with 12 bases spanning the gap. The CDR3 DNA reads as TGCGCCAGCAGCCAAGATCTTATGAGGCACTCTGGGGCCAACGTCCTGACTTTC. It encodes CASSQDLMRHSGANVLTF.

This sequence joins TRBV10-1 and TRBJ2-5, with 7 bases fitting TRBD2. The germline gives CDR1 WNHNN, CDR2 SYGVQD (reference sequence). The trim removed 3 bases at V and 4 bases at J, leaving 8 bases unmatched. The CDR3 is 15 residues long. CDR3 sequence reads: CASSDGQGGRETQYF. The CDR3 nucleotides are TGCGCCAGCAGTGATGGTCAGGGAGGGAGAGAGACCCAGTACTTC.

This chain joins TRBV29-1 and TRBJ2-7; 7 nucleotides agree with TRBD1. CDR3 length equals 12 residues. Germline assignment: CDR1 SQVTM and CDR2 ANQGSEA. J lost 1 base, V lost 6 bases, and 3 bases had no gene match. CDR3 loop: CSVLTGSYEQYF. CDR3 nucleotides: TGCAGCGTCTTGACAGGGTCCTACGAGCAGTACTTC.

DNA of the CDR3: TGTGCCAGCAGCTTTTTCGGGGAGCACGAGCAGTACTTC. Translating gives CASSFFGEHEQYF. This chain connects TRBV5-5 to TRBJ2-7; a possible D gene is TRBD2 (5 bases). V was cut by 2 bases and J by 5 bases, with 11 bases left in between. CDR1 is SGHKS and CDR2 is YYEKEE in the germline V gene (reference sequence). The CDR3 loop spans 13 amino acids.